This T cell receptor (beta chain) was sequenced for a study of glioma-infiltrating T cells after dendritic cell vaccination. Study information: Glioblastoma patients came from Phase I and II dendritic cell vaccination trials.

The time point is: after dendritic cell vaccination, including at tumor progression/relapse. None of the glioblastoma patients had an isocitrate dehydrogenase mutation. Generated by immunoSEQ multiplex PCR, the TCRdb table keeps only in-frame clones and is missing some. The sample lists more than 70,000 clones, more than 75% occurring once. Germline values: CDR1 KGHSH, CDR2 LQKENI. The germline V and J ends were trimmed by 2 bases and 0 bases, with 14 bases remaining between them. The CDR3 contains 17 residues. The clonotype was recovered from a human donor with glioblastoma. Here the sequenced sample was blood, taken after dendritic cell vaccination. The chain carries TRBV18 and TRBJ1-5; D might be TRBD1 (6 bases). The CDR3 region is CASSPSISGDSNQPQHF. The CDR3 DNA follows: TGTGCCAGCTCACCATCTATCTCAGGGGATAGCAATCAGCCCCAGCATTTT.